This is a list of T cell receptor beta chains from one sample in a study of T-cell memory formation after mild COVID-19. TCRdb processed the 5' RACE reads anew with MiXCR; each CDR3 protein has one entry. Of around 65,000 distinct CDR3 sequences in the sample, about 9.4% were seen once. Sequences were obtained from PBMCs or a T cell subset sorted from them (not recorded which). The receptor set was obtained from a man aged 18 to 30 who had mild COVID-19 (a few samples of this study predate the infection). Cell type and time point are not known. Both conserved end residues are part of each CDR3. A D gene is named only where the DNA matches it firmly. Rows give clone size only sometimes, using once, few, many, or a class for an expanded clone.

clone_size,j_call,d_call,v_call,cdr3_aa,cdr3_nt
few,TRBJ2-1,TRBD2,TRBV28,CASSPSGGLDEQFF,TGTGCCAGCAGTCCTAGCGGGGGTTTGGATGAGCAGTTCTTC
many,TRBJ2-7,TRBD2,TRBV7-2,CASSLVGLAGSEQYF,TGTGCCAGCAGCTTAGTGGGACTAGCGGGGTCCGAGCAGTACTTC
few,TRBJ1-1,TRBD1,TRBV5-1,CASSIRGPGTEAFF,TGCGCCAGCAGCATAAGGGGGCCGGGGACTGAAGCTTTCTTT
many,TRBJ2-3,TRBD2,TRBV5-1,CASSLAGRLAGGPTDTQYF,TGCGCCAGCAGCTTGGCCGGTAGACTAGCGGGGGGGCCGACAGATACGCAGTATTTT
.,TRBJ2-5,TRBD2,TRBV7-6,CASSLGGALETQYF,TGTGCCAGCAGCCTCGGGGGGGCGCTGGAGACCCAGTACTTC
many,TRBJ2-1,.,TRBV7-2,CASSFYVEARNEQFF,TGTGCCAGCAGCTTTTATGTCGAAGCTCGAAATGAGCAGTTCTTC
once,TRBJ1-2,.,TRBV6-5,CSTIDTSNYGYTF,TGTTCCACCATTGACACTTCTAACTATGGCTACACCTTC
.,TRBJ2-2,.,TRBV9,CASSLGGTPGELFF,TGTGCCAGCAGCCTAGGGGGGACGCCCGGGGAGCTGTTTTTT
few,TRBJ2-3,.,TRBV5-1,CASSLGTASTDTQYF,TGCGCCAGCAGCTTGGGCACAGCTAGCACAGATACGCAGTATTTT
.,TRBJ1-1,.,TRBV5-1,CASSSQGSEAFF,TGCGCCAGCAGCTCCCAGGGTTCTGAAGCTTTCTTT
.,TRBJ2-5,.,TRBV10-3,CAISDSSGPQETQYF,TGTGCCATCAGCGACAGCAGTGGACCCCAAGAGACCCAGTACTTC
.,TRBJ2-5,.,TRBV18,CASSPGFWKETQYF,TGTGCCAGCTCACCAGGTTTCTGGAAGGAGACCCAGTACTTC
few,TRBJ2-7,.,TRBV5-1,CASSYPGDEQYF,TGCGCCAGCAGCTACCCAGGGGACGAGCAGTACTTC
few,TRBJ2-4,TRBD1,TRBV2,CASKIDRGDKNIQYF,TGTGCCAGCAAAATCGACAGGGGGGACAAAAACATTCAGTACTTC
.,TRBJ1-1,.,TRBV10-3,CAIRPGRENTEAFF,TGTGCCATCAGACCGGGACGGGAGAACACTGAAGCTTTCTTT
.,TRBJ2-1,.,TRBV29-1,CSVEDRSGSSYNEQFF,TGCAGCGTTGAAGATAGATCGGGCAGCTCCTACAATGAGCAGTTCTTC
.,TRBJ2-5,.,TRBV18,CASSPSEGQETQYF,TGTGCCAGCTCACCAAGTGAAGGACAAGAGACCCAGTACTTC
.,TRBJ1-2,TRBD1,TRBV7-9,CASSFSSPGQGYGYTF,TGTGCCAGCAGCTTCAGTTCACCGGGACAGGGCTATGGCTACACCTTC
few,TRBJ1-5,.,TRBV7-9,CASSPGGGRQPQHF,TGTGCCAGCAGCCCGGGGGGAGGGAGGCAGCCCCAGCATTTT
few,TRBJ2-1,.,TRBV7-8,CASSLARKSEQFF,TGTGCCAGCAGCTTAGCGCGTAAGTCTGAGCAGTTCTTC
.,TRBJ2-1,.,TRBV3-1,CASSYGTLEQFF,TGTGCCAGCAGCTACGGGACTCTTGAGCAGTTCTTC
.,TRBJ2-1,TRBD2,TRBV20-1,CSASIAGGWDEKFF,TGCAGTGCTAGCATAGCGGGGGGGTGGGATGAGAAGTTCTTC
few,TRBJ1-5,.,TRBV5-6,CASSLEGYSNQPQHF,TGTGCCAGCAGCTTAGAGGGGTATAGCAATCAGCCCCAGCATTTT
.,TRBJ1-6,TRBD1,TRBV4-3,CASSQESQGNNSPLHF,TGCGCCAGCAGCCAAGAGTCACAGGGGAATAATTCACCCCTCCACTTT
many,TRBJ2-1,.,TRBV12-3/TRBV12-4,CASRRGSRTESWNEQFF,TGTGCCAGCCGCCGAGGATCTCGGACGGAATCGTGGAATGAGCAGTTCTTC
few,TRBJ1-6,.,TRBV7-2,CASSQRTARNSPLHF,TGTGCCAGCAGCCAGAGGACAGCCCGTAATTCACCCCTCCACTTT
once,TRBJ1-2,.,TRBV12-3/TRBV12-4,CASSHGRVRRGYTF,TGTGCCAGCAGCCACGGGAGGGTCCGACGGGGCTACACCTTC
.,TRBJ2-1,TRBD2,TRBV5-1,CASSLSPAGGGHEQFF,TGCGCCAGCAGTTTGTCCCCAGCGGGAGGGGGACATGAGCAGTTCTTC
many,TRBJ2-3,TRBD2,TRBV20-1,CSARPPPGGTSGSTDTQYF,TGCAGTGCTAGACCGCCACCCGGCGGGACTAGCGGTAGCACAGATACGCAGTATTTT
.,TRBJ2-3,TRBD1,TRBV10-3,CAISEPMTGASTDTQYF,TGTGCCATCAGTGAGCCGATGACAGGGGCTAGCACAGATACGCAGTATTTT
many,TRBJ1-3,.,TRBV14,CASSQDPGRIGNTIYF,TGTGCCAGCAGCCAAGACCCAGGGAGGATTGGAAACACCATATATTTT
many,TRBJ2-5,TRBD2,TRBV12-3/TRBV12-4,CASSLASGRETQYF,TGTGCCAGCAGTTTGGCTAGCGGTCGGGAGACCCAGTACTTC
many,TRBJ2-1,TRBD2,TRBV11-2,CASSLPLAANSYNEQFF,TGTGCCAGCAGCTTGCCGCTAGCGGCCAACTCCTACAATGAGCAGTTCTTC
.,TRBJ2-2,TRBD2,TRBV12-5,CASGAGVGTGELFF,TGTGCTAGTGGTGCGGGGGTTGGCACCGGGGAGCTGTTTTTT
few,TRBJ2-7,.,TRBV27,CASSRTPLYEQYF,TGTGCCAGCAGTAGGACTCCTCTCTACGAGCAGTACTTC
few,TRBJ1-2,.,TRBV6-2/TRBV6-3,CASSYYRDGYTF,TGTGCCAGCAGTTACTACAGGGATGGCTACACCTTC
many,TRBJ2-5,TRBD1,TRBV3-1,CASSLGQQETQYF,TGTGCCAGCAGCTTGGGACAGCAAGAGACCCAGTACTTC
few,TRBJ1-5,.,TRBV6-1,CASSEAAGYQPQHF,TGTGCCAGCAGTGAAGCGGCAGGGTATCAGCCCCAGCATTTT
few,TRBJ2-1,TRBD2,TRBV20-1,CSARDLPSGGAHEQFF,TGCAGTGCTAGAGATCTCCCTAGCGGGGGGGCCCATGAGCAGTTCTTC
few,TRBJ2-7,.,TRBV6-5,CASSYRQTAGVEQYF,TGTGCCAGCAGTTACCGGCAGACAGCCGGTGTCGAGCAGTACTTC
many,TRBJ2-3,TRBD2,TRBV7-3,CASSLTRGGQDTQYF,TGTGCCAGCAGCTTAACTCGGGGGGGCCAAGATACGCAGTATTTT
many,TRBJ1-6,.,TRBV6-5,CASTFLWGNNSPLHF,TGTGCCAGCACCTTTTTGTGGGGAAATAATTCACCCCTCCACTTT
.,TRBJ2-3,.,TRBV20-1,CSAPSTDTQYF,TGCAGTGCTCCGAGCACAGATACGCAGTATTTT
.,TRBJ1-2,TRBD1,TRBV5-1,CASTPRTGGDYGYTF,TGCGCCAGCACACCCAGGACAGGGGGCGACTATGGCTACACCTTC
many,TRBJ2-5,TRBD1,TRBV7-9,CASSGTGYQETQYF,TGTGCCAGCTCCGGGACAGGGTATCAAGAGACCCAGTACTTC
.,TRBJ1-5,.,TRBV6-1,CASSAPITGQPQHF,TGTGCCAGCAGTGCCCCCATAACCGGGCAGCCCCAGCATTTT
.,TRBJ1-2,.,TRBV12-3/TRBV12-4,CASSFGGGYTF,TGTGCCAGCAGTTTTGGAGGAGGCTACACCTTC
.,TRBJ2-5,.,TRBV11-1,CASSEEGETQYF,TGTGCCAGCAGCGAAGAAGGAGAGACCCAGTACTTC
few,TRBJ2-3,.,TRBV6-2/TRBV6-3,CASRDLRGPTDTQYF,TGTGCCAGCAGGGACCTCAGGGGACCCACAGATACGCAGTATTTT
.,TRBJ2-3,TRBD1,TRBV6-2/TRBV6-3,CASSYGRGYHTQYF,TGTGCCAGCAGTTACGGCAGGGGGTATCATACGCAGTATTTT
.,TRBJ2-5,TRBD2,TRBV12-3/TRBV12-4,CASSFGLAGGGETQYF,TGTGCCAGCAGTTTTGGGCTAGCGGGGGGAGGTGAGACCCAGTACTTC
many,TRBJ2-5,TRBD1,TRBV7-2,CASSLDRGQETQYF,TGTGCCAGCAGCTTAGACAGGGGCCAAGAGACCCAGTACTTC
few,TRBJ2-2,TRBD2,TRBV5-1,CASRTSGGSNTGELFF,TGCGCCAGCAGGACTAGCGGGGGATCGAACACCGGGGAGCTGTTTTTT
few,TRBJ1-1,.,TRBV5-1,CASKRQKNTEAFF,TGCGCCAGCAAACGGCAGAAGAACACTGAAGCTTTCTTT
.,TRBJ1-1,TRBD1,TRBV5-1,CASSFGQGAGGAEAFF,TGCGCCAGCAGCTTTGGTCAGGGGGCCGGTGGAGCTGAAGCTTTCTTT
.,TRBJ1-1,.,TRBV12-3/TRBV12-4,CASSLDRPNTEAFF,TGTGCCAGCAGCCTAGACAGGCCCAACACTGAAGCTTTCTTT